This T cell receptor (beta chain) was retrieved from a study of OX40 agonist ivuxolimab in advanced cancers. Prior autoimmune disease or systemic immunosuppression barred patients. For this clone: Its antigen is as yet unknown.

TCRdb's table, derived via immunoSEQ multiplex PCR, lists solely in-frame clones and lacks some. The sample holds roughly 86,000 clones; 90% to 95% are singletons and the top ten take roughly 1.1%. Study conclusions and caveats: Clonal expansion was seen in CD4+ and CD8+ blood T cells by week 6 at 0.1 to 3.0 mg/kg. Expanded clones were, on average, more numerous among CD8+ T cells than CD4+.

The CDR3 totals 15 residues. Germline CDR1 is SEHNR and CDR2 is FQNEAQ (reference sequence). With 4 bases clipped from V and 2 bases from J, the junction kept 5 bases outside the gene matches. The TCR sequence derives from an adult with an advanced solid tumor such as melanoma, head and neck, liver or kidney cancer. Sequenced here: CD4+ or CD8+ T cells sorted from blood, sampled in a trial of the OX40 agonist ivuxolimab. The J gene is TRBJ2-3, the V gene TRBV7-9, with TRBD1 matching 8 bases. The chain's CDR3 is CASSWTGMVTDTQYF. CDR3 DNA sequence: TGTGCCAGCAGCTGGACAGGGATGGTCACAGATACGCAGTATTTT.